This TCR beta chain was sequenced for a study of T cells after yellow fever vaccination. Findings of the study overall: The appearance of a small share of clonotypes in both CD4 and CD8 compartments was observed.

The CDR3 runs to 15 residues. The germline CDR1 and CDR2 sequences are SEHNR and FQNEAQ (reference sequence). The germline V and J ends were trimmed by 1 base and 0 bases, with 9 bases remaining between them. The table lists this clonotype with a few counts. The antigen remains unidentified. One entry per CDR3 protein results from TCRdb running MiXCR on the 5' RACE reads. The sample consists of 450,000 to 600,000 distinct CDR3 sequences, approximately 16% of them appearing once. This sequence joins TRBV7-9 and TRBJ1-1; D gene uncertain. The sequence was obtained from a man between 18 and 35 years old who received the YFV17D yellow fever vaccine. This specimen was PBMCs, taken around 5 days after the first yellow fever vaccination. CDR3 sequence (DNA): TGTGCCAGCAGCTTAGGCGGGAACTTGAACACTGAAGCTTTCTTT. Translating it yields CASSLGGNLNTEAFF.